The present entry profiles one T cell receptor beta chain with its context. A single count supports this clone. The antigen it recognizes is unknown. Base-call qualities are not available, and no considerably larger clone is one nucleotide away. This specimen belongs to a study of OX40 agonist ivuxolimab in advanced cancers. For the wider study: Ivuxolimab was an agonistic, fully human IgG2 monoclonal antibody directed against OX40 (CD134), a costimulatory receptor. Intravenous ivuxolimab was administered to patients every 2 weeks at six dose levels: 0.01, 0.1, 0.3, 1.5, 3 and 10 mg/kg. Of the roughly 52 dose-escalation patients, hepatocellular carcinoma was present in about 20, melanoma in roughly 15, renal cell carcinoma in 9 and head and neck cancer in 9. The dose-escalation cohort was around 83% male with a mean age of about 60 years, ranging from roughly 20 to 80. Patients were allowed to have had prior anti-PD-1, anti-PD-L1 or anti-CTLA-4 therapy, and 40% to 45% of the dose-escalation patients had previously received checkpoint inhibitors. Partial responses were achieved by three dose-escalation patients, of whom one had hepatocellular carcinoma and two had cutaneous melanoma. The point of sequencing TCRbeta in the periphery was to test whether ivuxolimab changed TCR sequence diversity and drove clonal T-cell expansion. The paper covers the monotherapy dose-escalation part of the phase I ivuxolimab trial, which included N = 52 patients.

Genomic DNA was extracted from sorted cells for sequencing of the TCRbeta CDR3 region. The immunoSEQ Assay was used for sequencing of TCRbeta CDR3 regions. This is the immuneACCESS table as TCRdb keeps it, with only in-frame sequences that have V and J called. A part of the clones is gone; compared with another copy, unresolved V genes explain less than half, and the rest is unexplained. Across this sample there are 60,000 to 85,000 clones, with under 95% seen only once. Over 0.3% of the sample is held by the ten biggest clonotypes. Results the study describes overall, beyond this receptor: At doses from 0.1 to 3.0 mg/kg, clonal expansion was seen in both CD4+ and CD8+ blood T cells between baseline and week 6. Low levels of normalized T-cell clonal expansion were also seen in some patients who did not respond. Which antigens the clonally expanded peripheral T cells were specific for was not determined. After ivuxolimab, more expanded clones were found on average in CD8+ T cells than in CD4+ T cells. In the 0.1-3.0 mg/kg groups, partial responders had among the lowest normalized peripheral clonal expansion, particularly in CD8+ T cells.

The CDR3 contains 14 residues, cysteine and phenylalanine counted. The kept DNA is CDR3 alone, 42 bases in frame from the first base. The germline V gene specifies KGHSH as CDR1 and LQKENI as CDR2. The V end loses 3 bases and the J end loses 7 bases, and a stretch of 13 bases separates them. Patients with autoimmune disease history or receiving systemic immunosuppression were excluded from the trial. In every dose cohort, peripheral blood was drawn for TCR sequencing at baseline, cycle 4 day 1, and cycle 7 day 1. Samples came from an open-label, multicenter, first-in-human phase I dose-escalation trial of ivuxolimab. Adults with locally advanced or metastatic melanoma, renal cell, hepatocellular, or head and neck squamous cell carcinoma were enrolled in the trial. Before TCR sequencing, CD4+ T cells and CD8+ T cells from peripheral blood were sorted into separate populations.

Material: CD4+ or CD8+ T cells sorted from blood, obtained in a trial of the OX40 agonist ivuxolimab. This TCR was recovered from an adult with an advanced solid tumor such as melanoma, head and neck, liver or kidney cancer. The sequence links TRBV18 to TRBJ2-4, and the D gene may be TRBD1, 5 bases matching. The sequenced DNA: TGTGCCAGCTCACCGGACATATTGAGGAACATTCAGTACTTC. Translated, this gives CASSPDILRNIQYF.